This T cell receptor (beta chain) was captured by sequencing in a study of cytomegalovirus exposure and HLA in healthy donors. The CDR3 is made up of 16 amino acids. Germline CDR1 and CDR2: SGHTA and FQGNSA. The V segment lost 5 bases and the J segment 6 bases; nucleotides outside the gene matches: 14. The study ran its PCR with 60 Vbeta and 13 Jbeta primers. Libraries were prepared by immunoSEQ multiplex PCR; TCRdb keeps only in-frame clonotypes and omits some of them. The sample shows nearly 110,000 clones, over 70% of them seen only once. Material for sequencing was PBMCs. The chain uses TRBV7-2 and TRBJ2-3; 7 nucleotides match TRBD2. This clonotype was sampled from a boy aged 5 to 17 in good health and CMV-seronegative. DNA of the CDR3: TGTGCCAGCAGCCAAAAGGGACTATTCCCCAGGGATACGCAGTATTTT. Its translation is CASSQKGLFPRDTQYF. Supplemented by reference TRBV7-2 and TRBJ2-3, the full variable domain reads GAGVSQSPSNKVTEKGKDVELRCDPISGHTALYWYRQSLGQGLEFLIYFQGNSAPDKSGLPSDRFSAERTGGSVSTLTIQRTQQEDSAVYLCASSQKGLFPRDTQYFGPGTRLTVL.